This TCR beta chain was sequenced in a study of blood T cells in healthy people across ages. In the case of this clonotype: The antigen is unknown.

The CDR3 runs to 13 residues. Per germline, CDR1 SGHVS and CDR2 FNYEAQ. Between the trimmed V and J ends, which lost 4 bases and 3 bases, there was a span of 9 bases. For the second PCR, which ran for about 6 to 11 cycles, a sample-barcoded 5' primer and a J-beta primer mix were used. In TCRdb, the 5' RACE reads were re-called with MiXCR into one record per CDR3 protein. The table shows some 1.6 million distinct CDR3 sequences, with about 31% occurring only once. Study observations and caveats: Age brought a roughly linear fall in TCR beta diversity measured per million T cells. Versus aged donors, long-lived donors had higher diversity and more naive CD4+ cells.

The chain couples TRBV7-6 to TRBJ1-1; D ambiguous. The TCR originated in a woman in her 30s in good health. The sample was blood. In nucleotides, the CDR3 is TGTGCCAGCAGCTCCGAATCCTACACTGAAGCTTTCTTT. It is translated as CASSSESYTEAFF.